These 22 T cell receptor beta chains share one sample of origin, sequenced in a study of metastatic and nonmetastatic thyroid tumors. None of the patients had undergone any treatment ahead of thyroid surgery. TCRdb re-processed the PCR reads through MiXCR. The profile shows tens of thousands of clones, about 25% of them singletons. Sequenced input: blood. The receptors derive from a female donor with papillary thyroid cancer or a benign thyroid nodule (not recorded which). Some clones in this sample may be carry-over from other donors' samples.

This clone was observed a few times. The germline gene is not matched at one end of the junction; a read error may be the cause. This same CDR3 is encoded by further DNA sequences in the sample. The J gene is TRBJ2-1, the V gene TRBV19; a possible D gene is TRBD2 (5 bases). Looked up from germline, CDR1 is LNHDA and CDR2 is SQIVND (reference sequence). This CDR3 is built from 14 residues. The DNA of the CDR3 is TGTGCCAGTAGTTCTCGTGGTGACTACAACGAGCAGTTCTTC. Protein: CASSSRGDYNEQFF.

The chain couples TRBV30 to TRBJ1-2; 10 bases align to TRBD1. Germline V gives CDR1 GTSNPN, CDR2 SVGIG (reference sequence). Losses at the gene ends were 3 bases for V and 2 bases for J; bases not matched to a gene: 6. This CDR3 region has 15 residues. As DNA, the CDR3 is TGTGCCTGGAGAGGGGACAGGGGCACGAACTATGGCTACACCTTC. Its translation: CAWRGDRGTNYGYTF.

About this clone itself: The conserved phenylalanine or tryptophan normally closing the CDR3 is absent here, so this likely arose from a read error. The chain carries TRBV30 and TRBJ1-1, with 7 positions matching TRBD1. Per the germline V gene, CDR1 is GTSNPN and CDR2 is SVGIG (reference sequence). This CDR3 has 14 residues. Trimming removed 3 bases from V and 2 bases from J; junction bases left unmatched: 6. Here the CDR3 DNA reads TGTGCCTGGAGCGGGGACAGCATTAACACTGAAGCTTTCTCT. Protein product: CAWSGDSINTEAFS.

This sequence joins TRBV20-1 and TRBJ2-5; D is undetermined. Germline CDR1 is DFQATT and CDR2 is SNEGSKA (reference sequence). V was pared by 6 bases and J by 0 bases, with 5 bases between. The CDR3 runs 11 residues. This CDR3 reads CSAQDQETQYF. CDR3 DNA sequence: TGCAGTGCCCAGGACCAAGAGACCCAGTACTTC.

This clone came up many times. This chain connects TRBV5-1 to TRBJ2-7; D could derive from TRBD1 or TRBD2 (6 bases each). Between the trimmed V and J ends, which lost 1 base and 1 base, there was a span of 18 bases. The CDR3 runs to 17 residues. In germline, CDR1 is SGHRS, CDR2 YFSETQ. As DNA, the CDR3 is TGCGCCAGCAGCTTGCCCCACGAGGGGGGTTGGTCCTACGAGCAGTACTTC. It specifies CASSLPHEGGWSYEQYF.

The CDR3 coding sequence is TGCGCCAGCACTTTGGACTACCCGTCTGGCACCGGGGAGCTGTTTTTT. As protein: CASTLDYPSGTGELFF. V usage is TRBV5-1 and J usage is TRBJ2-2; TRBD2 might be the D (6 bases). This CDR3 region has 16 residues. The V gene's germline CDR1 is SGHRS and CDR2 YFSETQ. The germline V and J ends were trimmed by 6 bases and 4 bases, with 19 bases remaining between them.

For this clone: The junction does not match germline at one end; this may be a read error. The V and J genes are TRBV10-3 and TRBJ1-2; 7 nucleotides agree with TRBD1. The germline V gene has CDR1 ENHRY and CDR2 SYGVKD. CDR3 length equals 13 residues. The CDR3, as DNA: TGTACCATCAGTGAGCGGACAGGATTGGGCTACACCTTC. Translating it yields CTISERTGLGYTF.

V and J are TRBV20-1 and TRBJ2-6, with D perhaps assigned TRBD1 or TRBD2 (5 bases each). Trimming took 3 bases from V and 0 from J, leaving 21 bases between them. The CDR3 has 19 amino acids. CDR1 DFQATT and CDR2 SNEGSKA come from the germline V gene (reference sequence). The CDR3 reads CSARHPGTDSHSGANVLTF. The CDR3 nucleotides read TGCAGTGCTAGGCACCCCGGGACCGACAGTCACTCTGGGGCCAACGTCCTGACTTTC.

This chain joins TRBV6-1 and TRBJ1-4; D not resolved. From germline, CDR1 is MNHNS and CDR2 SASEGT. The CDR3 runs to 16 residues. V was shortened by 7 bases and J by 10 bases, with 25 bases between the two germline ends. This CDR3 reads CASITLTALRRRKLFF. The DNA of the CDR3 is TGTGCCAGCATCACCCTGACCGCCCTTCGGAGAAGAAAACTGTTTTTT.

This clone was seen many times. The chain couples TRBV5-1 to TRBJ2-7, with a weak D call TRBD1 (6 bases). The CDR3 is 13 amino acids. Germline values: CDR1 SGHRS, CDR2 YFSETQ. Between the trimmed V and J ends, which lost 6 bases and 2 bases, there was a span of 12 bases. The chain's CDR3 is CASTTDRPYEQYF. In DNA form, the CDR3 reads TGCGCCAGCACCACGGACAGACCCTACGAGCAGTACTTC. Filled out from reference TRBV5-1 and TRBJ2-7, the complete variable domain reads KAGVTQTPRYLIKTRGQQVTLSCSPISGHRSVSWYQQTPGQGLQFLFEYFSETQRNKGNFPGRFSGRQFSNSRSEMNVSTLELGDSALYLCASTTDRPYEQYFGPGTRLTVT.

The chain is built from TRBV20-1 and TRBJ2-1, with D possibly TRBD2 on 6 matching bases. Between the trimmed V and J ends, which lost 3 bases and 1 base, there was a span of 22 bases. CDR1 and CDR2 (germline): DFQATT, SNEGSKA (reference sequence). The CDR3 has 18 amino acids. The CDR3 coding sequence is TGCAGTGCTAGTGGGGCGGGAAGCGCTATCAGTTCCTACAATGAGCAGTTCTTC. The encoded protein is CSASGAGSAISSYNEQFF.

The gene calls are TRBV12-3 or TRBV12-4 and TRBJ1-4; tentatively, D is TRBD1 (5 bases). V was cut by 5 bases and J by 10 bases, with 14 bases left in between. This CDR3 is 13 amino acids long. The CDR3 here is CASSGTGMVKLFF. CDR3 DNA: TGTGCCAGCAGTGGGACGGGTATGGTAAAACTGTTTTTT.

Relative to its sample, this clone is medium-sized. The rearrangement uses TRBV7-2 and TRBJ1-2; perhaps TRBD1 as D (5 bases). V lost 3 bases and J 4 bases, leaving 6 bases between the germline ends. Germline lookup yields CDR1 SGHTA and CDR2 FQGNSA. This CDR3 region has 12 residues. CDR3 loop: CASSFGGYGYTF. Here the CDR3 DNA reads TGTGCCAGCAGCTTCGGGGGCTATGGCTACACCTTC.

This chain uses TRBV28 with TRBJ1-1; possibly TRBD1 for D (6 bases). Germline assignment: CDR1 MDHEN and CDR2 SYDVKM. The CDR3 is 14 residues long. The V end was cut by 11 bases, the J end by 1 base, with 17 bases between. This CDR3 is CAWRGALSNTEAFF. The CDR3 region has the DNA TGTGCCTGGAGGGGGGCCCTTTCGAACACTGAAGCTTTCTTT.

The chain employs TRBV20-1 and TRBJ2-1; 12 bases agree with TRBD1. There are 16 residues in the CDR3. The trim removed 0 bases at V and 8 bases at J, leaving 8 bases unmatched. From germline, CDR1 is DFQATT and CDR2 SNEGSKA (reference sequence). The CDR3, as DNA: TGCAGTGCTAGAGATTGGCTGGGACAGGGGGCTGATGAGCAGTTCTTC. Translating gives CSARDWLGQGADEQFF.

This clone was counted many times. V gene TRBV30 combines with J gene TRBJ2-2; 8 bases line up with TRBD1. Germline loops: CDR1 GTSNPN, CDR2 SVGIG (reference sequence). V was clipped by 0 bases and J by 1 base; unmatched bases: 4. The CDR3 consists of 16 residues. The CDR3 DNA reads TGTGCCTGGAGTGTTCCCGGGACAGGGAACACCGGGGAGCTGTTTTTT. Translation gives CAWSVPGTGNTGELFF.

The gene calls are TRBV5-6 and TRBJ1-4; a possible D gene is TRBD1 (5 bases). The V and J ends lost 0 bases and 8 bases respectively, with 14 bases between them. CDR1 is SGHDT, CDR2 YYEEEE, per germline. The CDR3 contains 15 residues. CDR3 bases: TGTGCCAGCAGCTTGGTGGGGACTCGACACGAAAAACTGTTTTTT. It yields the protein CASSLVGTRHEKLFF.

A few counts support this clone. The V call is TRBV20-1, the J call TRBJ1-1; 8 nucleotides match TRBD1. The germline V gene encodes CDR1 DFQATT and CDR2 SNEGSKA (reference sequence). The CDR3 consists of 14 residues. V shed 0 bases, J shed 7 bases, and the junction held 7 bases outside the gene matches. CDR3 region: CSARDVQGEIEAFF. Here the CDR3 DNA reads TGCAGTGCTAGAGATGTACAGGGGGAAATTGAAGCTTTCTTT.

This clone occurred many times. This chain joins TRBV11-3 and TRBJ2-3, with D maybe TRBD2 (5 bases). Germline assignment: CDR1 SGHNT and CDR2 YENEEA. V lost 5 bases and J lost 2, with 8 bases in between. The CDR3 extends over 13 amino acids. CDR3 coding DNA: TGTGCCAGCAGCCTCCGGGACACAGATACGCAGTATTTT. Translating it yields CASSLRDTDTQYF.

This clone came up many times. A much larger clone sits a single nucleotide away, making a read error possible. Other DNA sequences of this sample code for an identical CDR3. The rearrangement uses TRBV27 and TRBJ2-7, with TRBD1 matching over 7 bases. The V gene's germline CDR1 is MNHEY and CDR2 SMNVEV (reference sequence). The CDR3 totals 16 residues. In nucleotides, the CDR3 is TGCGCCAGCAGTTTATATCCAGGGGGAGCCACCTACGAGCAGTACTTC. This encodes CASSLYPGGATYEQYF.

By proportion, this clone is medium-sized (0.01 to 0.1%). The V gene is TRBV25-1, the J gene TRBJ1-2, with 8 bases fitting TRBD1. CDR1 and CDR2 from the germline V gene are MGHDK and SYGVNS. The CDR3 sequence is 15 residues long. The V gene end was trimmed by 2 bases and the J gene end by 2 bases; junction bases not matched to a gene: 4. Written as DNA, the CDR3 is TGTGCCAGCAGTGAAACCCGGACAGGGAACTATGGCTACACCTTC. It specifies CASSETRTGNYGYTF.

By proportion, this clone is medium-sized. The sample contains more than one DNA sequence encoding this CDR3. The rearrangement uses TRBV10-3 and TRBJ1-2, with D possibly being TRBD1 (5 bases). Germline V lookup: CDR1 ENHRY, CDR2 SYGVKD. V shed 10 bases and J shed 0 bases, with 18 bases lying between them. The CDR3 is 15 amino acids. Written as DNA, the CDR3 is TGTGCCACTGGGACCCCTAGGTCGACTAACTATGGCTACACCTTC. Encoded protein: CATGTPRSTNYGYTF.